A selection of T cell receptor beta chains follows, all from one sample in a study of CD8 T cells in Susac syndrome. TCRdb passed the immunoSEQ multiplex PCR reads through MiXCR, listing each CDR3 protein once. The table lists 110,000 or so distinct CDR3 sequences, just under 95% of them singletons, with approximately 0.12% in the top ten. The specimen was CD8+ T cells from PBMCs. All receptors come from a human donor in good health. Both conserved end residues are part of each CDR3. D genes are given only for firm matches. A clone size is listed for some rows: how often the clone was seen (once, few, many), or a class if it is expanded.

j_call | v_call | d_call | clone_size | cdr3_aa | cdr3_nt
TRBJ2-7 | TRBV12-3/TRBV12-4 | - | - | CASSSFRRGEQYF | TGTGCCAGCAGTTCCTTCCGGAGGGGCGAGCAGTACTTC
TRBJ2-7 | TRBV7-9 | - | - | CASSHPDSAYEQYF | TGTGCCAGCAGCCACCCGGACAGCGCCTACGAGCAGTACTTC
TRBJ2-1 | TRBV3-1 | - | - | CASSHTDGYNEQFF | TGTGCCAGCAGCCACACGGACGGCTACAATGAGCAGTTCTTC
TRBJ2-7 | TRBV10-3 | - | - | CAISLTPDRSYEQYF | TGTGCCATCAGCTTAACTCCAGATCGCTCCTACGAGCAGTACTTC
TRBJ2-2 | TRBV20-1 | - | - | CSAWTANTGELFF | TGCAGTGCTTGGACAGCGAACACCGGGGAGCTGTTTTTT
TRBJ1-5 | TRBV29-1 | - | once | CSVAKGLNQPQHF | TGCAGCGTCGCGAAGGGCCTTAATCAGCCCCAGCATTTT
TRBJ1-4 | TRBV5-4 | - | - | CASSPGGRATNEKLFF | TGTGCCAGCAGCCCGGGGGGCAGGGCAACTAATGAAAAACTGTTTTTT
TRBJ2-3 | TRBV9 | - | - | CASSEGRIGGPADTQYF | TGTGCCAGCAGCGAGGGGCGAATCGGGGGACCCGCAGATACGCAGTATTTT
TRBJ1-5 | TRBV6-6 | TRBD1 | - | CASSYGQGNQPQHF | TGTGCCAGCAGTTACGGACAGGGGAATCAGCCCCAGCATTTT
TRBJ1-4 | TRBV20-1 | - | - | CSAFTRGATNEKLFF | TGCAGTGCGTTTACAAGGGGGGCAACTAATGAAAAACTGTTTTTT
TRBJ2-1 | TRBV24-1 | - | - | CATSDPASGNEQFF | TGTGCCACCAGTGATCCCGCCTCAGGGAATGAGCAGTTCTTC
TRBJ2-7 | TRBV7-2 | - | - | CASSLPLFEEQYF | TGTGCCAGCAGCCTACCGCTGTTTGAGGAGCAGTACTTC
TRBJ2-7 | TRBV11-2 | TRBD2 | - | CASSLVTGRNEQYF | TGTGCCAGCAGCTTAGTAACCGGGAGGAACGAGCAGTACTTC
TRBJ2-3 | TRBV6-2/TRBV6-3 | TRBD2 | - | CASSYSQRGGQDTQYF | TGTGCCAGCAGTTACTCGCAACGGGGGGGCCAAGATACGCAGTATTTT
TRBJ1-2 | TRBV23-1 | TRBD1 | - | CASSQGSRQGAQGYTF | TGCGCCAGCAGTCAGGGGTCGCGGCAGGGGGCTCAGGGCTACACCTTC
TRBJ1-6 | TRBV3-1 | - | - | CASSQDRGGNSPLHF | TGTGCCAGCAGCCAGGACCGGGGCGGGAATTCACCCCTCCACTTT
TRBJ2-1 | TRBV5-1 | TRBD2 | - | CASSSGLAGDNEQFF | TGCGCCAGCAGCTCGGGACTAGCGGGCGACAATGAGCAGTTCTTC
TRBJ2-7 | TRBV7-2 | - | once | CASSLEFSYEQYF | TGTGCCAGCAGCTTGGAGTTCTCCTACGAGCAGTACTTC
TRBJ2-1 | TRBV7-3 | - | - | CASSLFPSNEQFF | TGTGCCAGCAGCTTATTTCCCAGCAATGAGCAGTTCTTC
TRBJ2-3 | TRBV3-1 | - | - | CASSQQLSEVGTDTQYF | TGTGCCAGCAGCCAACAACTATCCGAAGTGGGCACAGATACGCAGTATTTT
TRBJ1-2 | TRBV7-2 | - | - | CASSLAEGNYGYTF | TGTGCCAGCAGCTTAGCGGAAGGGAACTATGGCTACACCTTC
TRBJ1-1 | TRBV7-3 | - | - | CASSPGTVNTEAFF | TGTGCCAGCAGCCCTGGGACGGTGAACACTGAAGCTTTCTTT
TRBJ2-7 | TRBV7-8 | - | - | CASSWASEQYF | TGTGCCAGCAGCTGGGCGTCCGAGCAGTACTTC
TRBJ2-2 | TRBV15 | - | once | CATSRGFGTGELFF | TGTGCCACCAGCAGAGGGTTCGGGACCGGGGAGCTGTTTTTT